The 10 T cell receptor beta chains reported below all come from one sample, sequenced in a study of T cells in Graves' hyperthyroidism and ophthalmopathy. Amplification targeted TCR beta CDR3 regions from RNA transcripts. The HTBI primer set drove a first-round RT-PCR of the TCR CDR3. One entry per CDR3 protein results from TCRdb running MiXCR on the multiplex PCR reads. The sample has a few hundred thousand distinct CDR3 sequences, more than 13% seen once; the top ten hold about 33%. Sequenced input: blood. The source of these receptors is a woman aged 25-40 years with Graves' hyperthyroidism.

This chain joins TRBV28 and TRBJ2-1, with D hard to call. Between the trimmed V and J ends, which lost 4 bases and 12 bases, there was a span of 10 bases. CDR1 MDHEN and CDR2 SYDVKM come from the germline V gene. CDR3 size: 11 residues. The CDR3 loop is CASSSLKGQFF. The CDR3 region has the DNA TGTGCCAGCAGTTCTTTGAAAGGGCAGTTCTTC.

This clonotype was observed a handful of times. This chain connects TRBV11-2 to TRBJ1-1, with D uncertain. Germline V gene sequence: CDR1 SGHAT, CDR2 FQNNGV. Trimming left V 5 bases short and J 6 bases short, with 19 bases between. This CDR3 has 15 residues. In DNA, the CDR3 is TGTGCCAGCAGCAATATGCGACGGAGCTCGGCTGAAGCTTTCTTT. Translating it yields CASSNMRRSSAEAFF.

This clonotype was detected many times. This chain uses TRBV28 with TRBJ1-2; D remains unclear. Trimming pared 8 bases from V and 2 bases from J, leaving 30 bases between. Germline loops: CDR1 MDHEN, CDR2 SYDVKM. The CDR3 totals 19 residues. CDR3 loop: CASGKNYGIPALWNYGYTF. The CDR3 DNA reads as TGTGCCAGCGGAAAAAATTACGGGATCCCGGCCTTGTGGAACTATGGCTACACCTTC.

Comments on this clonotype: One base away lies a much larger clone, so this may be a sequencing read error. The rearrangement uses TRBV11-1 and TRBJ2-1, with D perhaps matching TRBD2 (6 bases). The tail of the sequence fits TRBJ2-7 better, so the J call may be wrong. This CDR3 is built from 14 residues. The germline CDR1 and CDR2 sequences are SGHAT and FQDESV (reference sequence). CDR3 nucleotides: TGTGCCAGCAGCTTAAACGGGAGTTACAATGAGCAGTACTTC. As protein: CASSLNGSYNEQYF.

This clonotype was seen repeatedly, ten times or more. V gene TRBV20-1 combines with J gene TRBJ1-1; D remains ambiguous. V gave up 0 bases and J gave up 4 bases, with 12 bases separating them. CDR1 is DFQATT and CDR2 is SNEGSKA in the germline V gene (reference sequence). CDR3 size: 14 residues. The CDR3 protein is CSARDGARATEAFF. The DNA of the CDR3 is TGCAGTGCTAGAGATGGTGCCCGTGCCACTGAAGCTTTCTTT.

This clonotype appeared many times. The chain joins TRBV6-1 to TRBJ2-5; possible D gene TRBD2, 6 bases. Germline V gene lookup returns CDR1 MNHNS and CDR2 SASEGT. This CDR3 is 15 amino acids long. V was shortened by 5 bases and J by 1 base, with 14 bases between the two germline ends. DNA of the CDR3: TGTGCCAGCAGTTGGGGTGGGGGAGGCCAAGAGACCCAGTACTTC. Encoded protein: CASSWGGGGQETQYF.

This chain connects TRBV20-1 to TRBJ2-5; 10 bases are a match to TRBD2. This CDR3 is 17 amino acids long. Germline V gene lookup returns CDR1 DFQATT and CDR2 SNEGSKA (reference sequence). J lost 5 bases, V lost 1 base, and 13 bases had no gene match. The CDR3 loop is CSARAMRSGRDTETQYF. Here the CDR3 DNA reads TGCAGTGCTAGAGCGATGAGGAGCGGGAGGGATACCGAGACCCAGTACTTC.

V gene TRBV11-2 combines with J gene TRBJ1-2; D possibly corresponds to TRBD1 (6 bases). V lost 6 bases to trimming and J lost 3 bases, with 20 bases between them. Germline V lookup: CDR1 SGHAT, CDR2 FQNNGV. The CDR3 runs 16 residues. CDR3 DNA: TGTGCCAGCAGGTCGCTCCGGGACTGGGGGCACTATGGCTACACCTTC. It specifies CASRSLRDWGHYGYTF.

There are a few counts of this clonotype. The chain is built from TRBV14 and TRBJ2-1, with 11 bases lining up with TRBD2. The CDR3 contains 17 residues. Germline trimming cut 1 base from V and 3 bases from J; bases unmatched to any gene: 5. CDR1 and CDR2 from the germline V gene are SGHDN and FVKESK. The CDR3 coding sequence is TGTGCCAGCAGCCAAGTCCGACTAGCGGGAAGCTACAATGAGCAGTTCTTC. Translating gives CASSQVRLAGSYNEQFF.

This clonotype was observed a few times. The final CDR3 position lacks the conserved phenylalanine or tryptophan, pointing to a likely read error. V usage is TRBV5-5 and J usage is TRBJ1-5; 7 bases match TRBD1. J was trimmed by 3 bases and V by 4 bases; bases with no gene match: 4. CDR3 size: 14 residues. CDR1 is SGHKS, CDR2 YYEKEE, per germline (reference sequence). The CDR3 region is CASSKDRYNQPQHS. The CDR3 DNA sequence: TGTGCCAGCAGCAAGGACAGGTACAATCAGCCCCAGCATTCT.